The 20 T cell receptor beta chains listed next were all sequenced from one sample in a study of CD8 T cells in ankylosing spondylitis. These receptors' targets are unknown. Whole-study findings and limits: Seemingly distinctive of ankylosing spondylitis blood was a TCR beta motif formed by eight highly homologous variants.

In TCRdb, the 5' RACE reads were re-called with MiXCR into one record per CDR3 protein. Of roughly 670,000 distinct CDR3 sequences listed, under 20% were seen once; the top ten hold approximately 18%. Sequenced sample: blood, either unsorted or a sorted T cell fraction (not recorded which). The receptors derive from a male donor with ankylosing spondylitis.

The chain has TRBV2 and TRBJ2-1; D is ambiguous. Trimming left V 6 bases short and J 7 bases short, with 13 bases between. Germline V CDR1 and CDR2: SNHLY, FYNNEI. CDR3 length: 13 residues. The CDR3 is CASSALGTNEQFF. DNA for the CDR3: TGTGCCAGCAGCGCCCTAGGCACAAATGAGCAGTTCTTC.

The V and J genes are TRBV20-1 and TRBJ2-4, with 10 positions matching TRBD2. The CDR3 loop spans 16 amino acids. Germline-derived CDR1 and CDR2 are DFQATT and SNEGSKA (reference sequence). J lost 1 base, V lost 5 bases, and 8 bases had no gene match. The CDR3 spells CSAGAGGRVAKNIQYF. For the CDR3, the DNA is TGCAGTGCTGGAGCGGGGGGGAGGGTGGCCAAAAACATTCAGTACTTC.

This clonotype has only a few counts. The rearrangement joins TRBV9 to TRBJ1-1, with D possibly TRBD1 on 5 matching bases. Trimming shortened V by 4 bases and J by 4 bases, and 17 bases separated the two germline ends. The germline gives CDR1 SGDLS, CDR2 YYNGEE. The CDR3 extends over 15 amino acids. CDR3 coding DNA: TGTGCCAGCAGCTCCAGAGAGGGACGGGTCACTGAAGCTTTCTTT. Protein: CASSSREGRVTEAFF.

Only a few counts were recorded for this clonotype. The chain uses TRBV7-6 and TRBJ2-1; possible D gene TRBD1, 6 bases. CDR1 SGHVS and CDR2 FNYEAQ come from the germline V gene. V dropped 5 bases and J dropped 15 bases, with 20 bases sitting between them. There are 13 residues in the CDR3. The CDR3: CASSLIQGIEMFF. The CDR3 nucleotides read TGTGCCAGCAGCCTAATACAGGGAATCGAAATGTTCTTC. Looking up the rest from reference TRBV7-6 and TRBJ2-1 gives the full variable domain: GAGVSQSPRYKVTKRGQDVALRCDPISGHVSLYWYRQALGQGPEFLTYFNYEAQQDKSGLPNDRFSAERPEGSISTLTIQRTEQRDSAMYRCASSLIQGIEMFFGPGTRLTVL.

This chain links TRBV29-1 with TRBJ2-2, with D hard to call. The CDR3 consists of 12 residues. V lost 8 bases, J lost 0 bases, and 7 bases lay in between. From germline, CDR1 is SQVTM and CDR2 ANQGSEA. CDR3 protein: CSSAANTGELFF. In DNA, the CDR3 is TGCAGCTCGGCAGCGAACACCGGGGAGCTGTTTTTT.

The rearrangement links TRBV5-1 to TRBJ2-5; D call uncertain. V was clipped by 4 bases and J by 4 bases, with 11 bases between them. Germline V gives CDR1 SGHRS, CDR2 YFSETQ. This CDR3 has 13 residues. Here the CDR3 reads CASSTPSGETQYF. CDR3 nucleotide sequence: TGCGCCAGCAGCACTCCGAGTGGAGAGACCCAGTACTTC.

The V call is TRBV5-1, the J call TRBJ2-1; TRBD2 matches 10 bases. CDR1 and CDR2 from the germline V gene are SGHRS and YFSETQ. The CDR3 loop spans 16 amino acids. The J segment lost 7 bases and the V segment lost 0 bases, leaving 7 bases of the junction unmatched. Here the CDR3 reads CASSLGSSGSWNEQFF. CDR3 sequence (DNA): TGCGCCAGCAGCTTGGGGTCTAGCGGGAGCTGGAATGAGCAGTTCTTC.

The chain has TRBV25-1 and TRBJ1-5; D might be TRBD1 (5 bases). Trimming stripped 9 bases from V and 0 bases from J, with 12 bases between. Per germline, CDR1 MGHDK and CDR2 SYGVNS. This CDR3 comprises 14 residues. DNA for the CDR3: TGTGCCAGGGTCGAGGGGTATAGCAATCAGCCCCAGCATTTT. Encoded protein: CARVEGYSNQPQHF.

This chain connects TRBV5-1 to TRBJ2-7, with 7 bases lining up with TRBD1. Germline V gives CDR1 SGHRS, CDR2 YFSETQ. The length of the CDR3 is 18 residues. V shed 1 base, J shed 0 bases, and the junction held 13 bases outside the gene matches. This CDR3 reads CASSLSSVVGQSSYEQYF. The CDR3, as DNA: TGCGCCAGCAGCTTGAGTAGCGTGGTGGGACAGAGCTCCTACGAGCAGTACTTC.

This clonotype has at least ten counts. This sequence joins TRBV10-3 and TRBJ2-3, with D possibly being TRBD1 or TRBD2 (5 bases each). V gave up 6 bases and J gave up 2 bases, with 9 bases separating them. The CDR3 loop spans 13 amino acids. Per the germline V gene, CDR1 is ENHRY and CDR2 is SYGVKD. This chain's CDR3 is CAIRGTDTDTQYF. CDR3 DNA: TGTGCCATCAGAGGGACCGACACAGATACGCAGTATTTT.

The chain has TRBV30 and TRBJ1-3; D gene ambiguous. V dropped 3 bases and J dropped 4 bases, with 7 bases sitting between them. Germline V gives CDR1 GTSNPN, CDR2 SVGIG (reference sequence). The CDR3 extends over 12 amino acids. CDR3 in amino acids: CAWRTEGNTIYF. The CDR3 DNA reads as TGTGCCTGGAGAACTGAGGGAAACACCATATATTTT.

This clonotype was seen a handful of times. V usage is TRBV5-6 and J usage is TRBJ2-1; TRBD2 matches at 9 bases. Trimming at V came to 1 base and at J to 5 bases, leaving 1 base not matched to a gene. The CDR3 contains 14 residues. Germline CDR1 reads SGHDT; CDR2 reads YYEEEE. The DNA of the CDR3 is TGTGCCAGCAGCTTGCCTAGCGGGGACAATGAGCAGTTCTTC. Protein sequence: CASSLPSGDNEQFF.

This clonotype has just a few counts. This rearrangement joins TRBV20-1 to TRBJ2-3, with 8 positions matching TRBD1. This CDR3 has 15 amino acids. V dropped 4 bases and J dropped 1; count of bases not matched to a gene: 7. The germline gives CDR1 DFQATT, CDR2 SNEGSKA (reference sequence). CDR3 DNA sequence: TGCAGTGCTATTCAGGGGGCAGGTGGCACAGATACGCAGTATTTT. Translating gives CSAIQGAGGTDTQYF.

This rearrangement joins TRBV29-1 to TRBJ2-3; 8 nucleotides line up with TRBD2. The CDR3 consists of 13 residues. V was pared by 6 bases and J by 2 bases, with 4 bases of the junction left unmatched. Germline-derived CDR1 and CDR2 are SQVTM and ANQGSEA. The CDR3 loop reads CSVRGGDTDTQYF. The CDR3, as DNA: TGCAGCGTACGGGGGGGAGACACAGATACGCAGTATTTT.

This rearrangement joins TRBV12-3 or TRBV12-4 to TRBJ2-5, with D maybe TRBD1 (6 bases). The CDR3 extends over 14 amino acids. V lost 6 bases, J lost 0 bases, and 11 bases lay in between. This CDR3 reads CASSTDRNQETQYF. In DNA, the CDR3 is TGTGCCAGCAGCACCGACAGGAACCAAGAGACCCAGTACTTC.

V gene TRBV12-3 or TRBV12-4 combines with J gene TRBJ2-3; 7 nucleotides align to TRBD1. V was clipped by 8 bases and J by 4 bases; unmatched bases: 9. The CDR3 runs to 14 residues. The CDR3 DNA follows: TGTGCCAGCGCCAGACAGGGCTTATCAGATACGCAGTATTTT. Its protein is CASARQGLSDTQYF.

Many counts were recorded for this clonotype. The chain is built from TRBV6-2 or TRBV6-3 and TRBJ2-5, with 8 bases matching TRBD2. Germline CDR1 and CDR2: MNHEY and SVGEGT. The V and J ends lost 0 bases and 6 bases, in that order; junction bases with no gene match: 6. This CDR3 comprises 15 residues. In DNA form, the CDR3 reads TGTGCCAGCAGTTACTCGGCGGGGGGCCGAAAGACCCAGTACTTC. Translating it yields CASSYSAGGRKTQYF.

The chain has TRBV29-1 and TRBJ2-4, with D tentatively TRBD1 or TRBD2 (5 bases each). Germline loops: CDR1 SQVTM, CDR2 ANQGSEA. V was shortened by 4 bases and J by 7 bases, with 20 bases between the two germline ends. The CDR3 runs 15 residues. CDR3 loop: CSVVSPRGLGNIQYF. The CDR3 DNA is TGCAGCGTTGTATCACCTCGGGGCCTAGGGAACATTCAGTACTTC.

The chain recombines TRBV4-1 with TRBJ1-2; TRBD1 agrees at 7 bases. Germline values: CDR1 MGHRA, CDR2 YSYEKL. V lost 0 bases to trimming and J lost 4 bases; unmatched junction nucleotides: 11. This CDR3 is 17 amino acids long. For the CDR3, the DNA is TGCGCCAGCAGCCAAGAATTAGGTGGGACAGAACTCTATGGCTACACCTTC. Encoded protein: CASSQELGGTELYGYTF.

The rearrangement joins TRBV7-9 to TRBJ2-5; 8 positions agree with TRBD1. J was trimmed by 3 bases and V by 1 base; bases with no gene match: 7. There are 16 residues in the CDR3. Germline lookup yields CDR1 SEHNR and CDR2 FQNEAQ (reference sequence). In nucleotides, the CDR3 is TGTGCCAGCAGCTTAGTGCGGACAGGGAGGAAAGAGACCCAGTACTTC. Protein product: CASSLVRTGRKETQYF.